This T cell receptor (beta chain) originates from a study of blood T cell repertoires in COVID-19. Study-level information: The United States, Italy and Spain provided the acute and convalescent COVID-19 samples. In each case, the material was cDNA or gDNA derived from T cells, B-cell-depleted T cells, or PBMCs.

In the authors' workflow: From reference gene primer amplification, estimates of nucleated cell counts were derived. Assay used: immunoSEQ multiplex PCR; TCRdb lists only in-frame clones, some missing. That table furnishes V, J and clone size, whereas the DNA furnished D and trimming. The data show a few hundred thousand clones, around 87% seen once. With 2 bases removed from V and 7 bases from J, the gap between germline ends came to 13 bases. CDR1 SGHRS and CDR2 YFSETQ come from the germline V gene. The CDR3 loop spans 14 amino acids. The genes are TRBV5-1 and TRBJ2-1; D possibly corresponds to TRBD1 (5 bases). Sequencing was carried out using peripheral blood. The clonotype comes from a woman between 45 and 60 years old with active or convalescent COVID-19. This CDR3 reads CASSFSGHGNEQFF. The CDR3 DNA reads as TGCGCCAGCAGCTTCTCAGGACACGGGAATGAGCAGTTCTTC.